The subject of this entry is one T cell receptor beta chain. Its antigen remains unknown. This sample was taken from a study of vaccination effects on CD4 cells after COVID-19. Study in general: All study participants received two doses of BNT162b2 or mRNA-1273 vaccine.

TCRdb's table, derived via immunoSEQ multiplex PCR, lists solely in-frame clones and lacks some. The table shows roughly 40,000 clones, with 68% occurring only once. This CDR3 is built from 17 residues. Upon completion of 10 to 11 days in culture, CD4+ T cells were isolated. This sequence was found in a human donor who received a COVID-19 vaccine. The input for sequencing was CD4+ T cells from PBMCs cultured without peptide, taken before COVID-19 vaccination. V is TRBV21-1 and J is TRBJ2-3; the table's D call, TRBD2, has no DNA check behind it. TRBV21-1 is reported as a pseudogene. CDR3 nucleotide sequence: TGTGCCAGCAGCCTGATTCGACTAGCGGGACACACAGATACGCAGTATTTT. It encodes CASSLIRLAGHTDTQYF.